The clone carrying this T cell receptor beta chain was observed a few times. Its target is not known. This CDR3 is built from 17 residues. V dropped 10 bases and J dropped 0 bases, with 23 bases sitting between them. The germline CDR1 and CDR2 sequences are MNHNS and SASEGT. The data stem from a study of T cells in Graves' hyperthyroidism and ophthalmopathy. Whole-study results and caveats: Model-based prediction identified ophthalmopathy a median about 6 months prior to its onset.

Ophthalmopathy in the patients scored at least 3 on Clinical Activity Score and at least 4 on NOSPECS grade, lasting under 3 months. Using RNA transcripts as the source, TCR beta CDR3 regions were amplified. Using the HTBI primer set, a first-round RT-PCR was run on the TCR CDR3. TCRdb used MiXCR to reprocess the multiplex PCR reads, holding one entry per CDR3 protein. This table has over 400,000 distinct CDR3 sequences, 20% to 25% appearing once. The sequencing input was blood. The V call is TRBV6-1, the J call TRBJ2-3; possible D gene TRBD1, 7 bases. The receptor comes from a woman between 65 and 79 years old with Graves' ophthalmopathy. This CDR3 is CATRPGGGPSSTDTQYF. CDR3 bases: TGTGCCACCCGCCCAGGGGGAGGCCCCTCTAGCACAGATACGCAGTATTTT.